These T cell receptor beta chains were read from a single sample in a study of cytomegalovirus exposure and HLA in healthy donors. TCRdb's table, derived via immunoSEQ multiplex PCR, lists solely in-frame clones and lacks some. The table has 150,000 to 200,000 clones, approximately 83% seen once. Sequenced: PBMCs. The receptors stem from a woman in her late teens or twenties in good health and CMV-seronegative. Each CDR3 is given with its conserved first and last residue. The order of the fields is D gene, clone size, J gene, V gene, CDR3 protein, CDR3 DNA. A D gene is named only where the DNA matches it firmly. Clone size is stated in some rows and not others, as once, few, many or a class when expanded.

>TRBD1|.|TRBJ1-4|TRBV5-5
CASSGSGGIFGDEKLFF
TGTGCCAGCAGCGGGTCAGGGGGAATCTTCGGGGATGAAAAACTGTTTTTT
>TRBD2|.|TRBJ2-1|TRBV6-5
CASSYSGLAGNEQFF
TGTGCCAGCAGTTACTCTGGACTAGCGGGCAATGAGCAGTTCTTC
>TRBD1|.|TRBJ1-5|TRBV12-5
CASGQDRGGQPQHF
TGTGCTAGTGGACAGGACAGGGGTGGTCAGCCCCAGCATTTT
>TRBD2|.|TRBJ2-1|TRBV2
CASTALSGGPYNEQFF
TGTGCCAGCACTGCCCTTAGCGGGGGGCCTTACAATGAGCAGTTCTTC
>.|.|TRBJ2-1|TRBV10-2
CASRTGTSNEQFF
TGCGCCAGCAGAACTGGGACTTCCAATGAGCAGTTCTTC
>.|.|TRBJ2-7|TRBV28
CASSTGDNHPYEQYF
TGTGCCAGCAGCACCGGGGACAATCATCCCTACGAGCAGTACTTC
>TRBD1|.|TRBJ1-1|TRBV28
CASTFGTAEAFF
TGTGCCAGCACCTTTGGGACAGCCGAAGCTTTCTTT
>TRBD1|.|TRBJ1-1|TRBV13
CASSRRQGSTEAFF
TGTGCCAGCAGCCGGCGACAGGGGAGCACTGAAGCTTTCTTT
>.|few|TRBJ2-2|TRBV7-8
CASVLGHNTGELFF
TGTGCCAGCGTTCTGGGACACAACACCGGGGAGCTGTTTTTT
>.|.|TRBJ1-5|TRBV5-1
CASSLGGAGQPQHF
TGCGCCAGCAGTCTGGGGGGGGCCGGGCAGCCCCAGCATTTT
>.|.|TRBJ1-2|TRBV4-2
CASSQESNNYGYTF
TGTGCCAGCAGCCAAGAGAGCAATAACTATGGCTACACCTTC
>.|.|TRBJ2-7|TRBV6-1
CASIQGRGPTYEQYF
TGTGCCAGCATCCAGGGGCGGGGGCCCACCTACGAGCAGTACTTC
>.|few|TRBJ2-7|TRBV5-1
CASSLEAGGWYEQYF
TGCGCCAGCAGCTTGGAGGCAGGGGGGTGGTACGAGCAGTACTTC
>TRBD1|.|TRBJ1-3|TRBV18
CASSPPDRHSGNTIYF
TGTGCCAGCTCACCACCGGACAGGCACTCTGGAAACACCATATATTTT
>TRBD1|.|TRBJ1-4|TRBV6-6
CASSYFDRDKLFF
TGTGCCAGCAGTTACTTCGACAGGGACAAACTGTTTTTT
>.|.|TRBJ1-6|TRBV2
CASKTEGILGSPLHF
TGTGCCAGCAAGACGGAGGGTATCCTGGGATCACCCCTCCACTTT
>.|few|TRBJ2-7|TRBV4-2
CASSQDRDEQYF
TGTGCCAGCAGCCAAGATCGGGACGAGCAGTACTTC
>.|.|TRBJ1-4|TRBV18
CASSQSRNEKLFF
TGTGCCAGCTCACAGTCGCGTAATGAAAAACTGTTTTTT
>.|.|TRBJ2-5|TRBV15
CATSKNQYQETQYF
TGTGCCACCAGCAAAAACCAGTACCAAGAGACCCAGTACTTC
>.|.|TRBJ2-1|TRBV6-1
CASSEIVGRREQFF
TGTGCCAGCAGTGAAATTGTGGGCCGGAGGGAGCAGTTCTTC
>TRBD1|once|TRBJ2-3|TRBV10-3
CAISDPGQGSTDTQYF
TGTGCCATCAGTGATCCTGGACAGGGCTCTACAGATACGCAGTATTTT
>.|.|TRBJ1-1|TRBV27
CASSLLGAGDTEAFF
TGTGCCAGCAGTTTACTGGGGGCCGGGGACACTGAAGCTTTCTTT
>.|.|TRBJ1-2|TRBV4-1
CASSSRDIRYGYTF
TGCGCCAGCAGCTCCCGGGACATACGGTATGGCTACACCTTC
>TRBD1|.|TRBJ1-2|TRBV11-2
CAGSGLGQEPFGYTF
TGTGCCGGCAGTGGGCTGGGACAGGAACCTTTTGGCTACACCTTC
>.|.|TRBJ1-2|TRBV6-1
CASSEVAGWMSYGYTF
TGTGCCAGCAGTGAAGTCGCAGGCTGGATGTCCTATGGCTACACCTTC
>.|.|TRBJ1-1|TRBV15
CATSRDVIGGTEAFF
TGTGCCACCAGCAGAGATGTCATCGGGGGAACTGAAGCTTTCTTT
>TRBD1|.|TRBJ2-7|TRBV5-5
CASSRSQGAGEQYF
TGTGCCAGCAGCCGATCACAGGGGGCTGGCGAGCAGTACTTC
>.|.|TRBJ2-5|TRBV2
CASSEGTVQETQYF
TGTGCCAGCAGTGAAGGTACAGTCCAAGAGACCCAGTACTTC
>.|.|TRBJ1-5|TRBV6-5
CASSPSGGNQPQHF
TGTGCCAGCAGCCCCTCGGGGGGGAATCAGCCCCAGCATTTT
>.|few|TRBJ2-5|TRBV5-5
CASSLGAQGPQETQYF
TGTGCCAGCAGCTTGGGAGCACAGGGCCCACAAGAGACCCAGTACTTC
>.|.|TRBJ1-1|TRBV11-2
CASSIDRRTEAFF
TGTGCCAGCAGCATTGACAGGCGCACTGAAGCTTTCTTT